A selection of T cell receptor beta chains follows, all from one sample in a study of T-cell reconstitution after alpha-beta-depleted transplantation in children. One entry per CDR3 protein, called by TCRdb with MiXCR from the PCR reads. The sample lists about 900,000 distinct CDR3 sequences, less than 30% occurring once. The sample in question was PBMCs, mostly from graft donor cells, obtained 360 days after TCRalphabeta/CD19-depleted stem cell transplant. Receptors were obtained from a boy younger than two who had a stem cell transplant for SCID, so the T cells may come from the graft donor. The CDR3 runs from the conserved cysteine through the conserved F or W. D genes are given only for firm matches. Some rows have no size entry. The others give once, few or many, or a class for an expanded clone.

d_gene	v_gene	j_gene	abundance	CDR3nt	CDR3aa
.	TRBV4-3	TRBJ2-2	.	TGCGCCAGCAGCCGCAACGCGAACACCGGGGAGCTGTTTTTT	CASSRNANTGELFF
.	TRBV5-1	TRBJ2-3	few	TGCGCCAGCGCTACTAGAGGACTACGCACAGATACGCAGTATTTT	CASATRGLRTDTQYF
TRBD2	TRBV10-3	TRBJ2-1	.	TGTGCCATCAGTGAGATGACTAGCGGGGGGGCGAATGAGCAGTTCTTC	CAISEMTSGGANEQFF
TRBD1	TRBV7-3	TRBJ2-4	.	TGTGCCAGCAGCTCACAGGGGCTAGGGGGAAACATTCAGTACTTC	CASSSQGLGGNIQYF
.	TRBV11-1	TRBJ2-3	.	TGTGCCAGCAGCAAAAGGAGCGCAGATACGCAGTATTTT	CASSKRSADTQYF
.	TRBV27	TRBJ2-7	few	TGTGCCAGCAGCTCGGGGAAGGGACTGCAGGTTGAGCAGCAGTACTTC	CASSSGKGLQVEQQYF
.	TRBV6-1	TRBJ2-1	.	TGTGCCAGCAGTCCACGGTTTAATGGGGACAATGAGCAGTTCTTC	CASSPRFNGDNEQFF
TRBD2	TRBV7-9	TRBJ2-1	many	TGTGCCAGCAGCTGGCTAGCGGGGGGGAGGGAGCAGTTCTTC	CASSWLAGGREQFF
.	TRBV12-3/TRBV12-4	TRBJ2-7	few	TGTGCCAGCAGTTTAGCACAGGGTCACCACGAGCAGTACTTC	CASSLAQGHHEQYF
.	TRBV27	TRBJ2-2	many	TGTGCCAGCACAAGGCAGGTCCCGGGGGAGCTGTTTTTT	CASTRQVPGELFF
.	TRBV7-9	TRBJ2-1	few	TGTGCCAGCAGCTTAGCGGGGATGTCGAGGGAGCAGTTCTTC	CASSLAGMSREQFF
TRBD1	TRBV5-1	TRBJ1-1	few	TGCGCCAGCAGCTTCGACAGGGTGAACACTGAAGCTTTCTTT	CASSFDRVNTEAFF
TRBD2	TRBV7-2	TRBJ2-5	.	TGTGCCAGCAGCTCTAGCGGGATCGACCAAGAGACCCAGTACTTC	CASSSSGIDQETQYF
.	TRBV12-3/TRBV12-4	TRBJ2-6	few	TGTGCCAGCAGCAAGGGGGTTTGGGGACGGTACTCTGGGGCCAACGTCCTGACTTTC	CASSKGVWGRYSGANVLTF
.	TRBV29-1	TRBJ1-5	.	TGCAGCGTTGTAATAAGGTCGGGGCAGCCCCAGCATTTT	CSVVIRSGQPQHF
.	TRBV28	TRBJ1-3	.	TGTGCCAGCAGTCTAGGGACAACCTCTGGAAACACCATATATTTT	CASSLGTTSGNTIYF
TRBD1	TRBV27	TRBJ2-7	.	TGTGCCAGCAGTTTAAGGACCGGGACAGCCATCTACGAGCAGTACTTC	CASSLRTGTAIYEQYF
TRBD1	TRBV29-1	TRBJ2-5	.	TGCAGCGGGGGACAGCTGAAAGAGACCCAGTACTTC	CSGGQLKETQYF